This T cell receptor beta chain derives from a study of early T cells in non-severe SARS-CoV-2 infection. About the research overall: From unsorted whole blood, bulk RNA was sequenced, and the chains remained unpaired. The study, taken as a whole, reports: Database matching using VDJdb favored anti-spike CD8 responses, with private and CD4 specificities left missing.

TCRdb reanalysed the 5' RACE reads using MiXCR and keeps one entry per CDR3 protein. This table has about 34,000 distinct CDR3 sequences, 6% to 7% appearing once. This CDR3 comprises 15 residues. Trimming cost V 2 bases and J 2 bases; bases outside gene matches: 5. Germline V lookup: CDR1 KGHSH, CDR2 LQKENI. This clonotype has only a few counts. The antigen is not known. The sample taken for sequencing was whole blood. The TCR comes from an adult who was a healthcare worker with PCR-confirmed SARS-CoV-2 infection or an uninfected control (not recorded which). The rearrangement joins TRBV18 to TRBJ2-7; TRBD1 aligns across 8 bases. The CDR3 nucleotides are TGTGCCAGCTCACCAAGGCAGGGGGCGACCTACGAGCAGTACTTC. Amino acid sequence: CASSPRQGATYEQYF.